This is a list of T cell receptor beta chains from one sample in a study of OX40 agonist ivuxolimab in advanced cancers. Method: immunoSEQ multiplex PCR; TCRdb's copy keeps in-frame clones and lacks some. The sample shows about 36,000 clones, 74% of them seen only once. The material sequenced was CD4+ or CD8+ T cells sorted from blood, taken in a trial of the OX40 agonist ivuxolimab. These receptors were obtained from an adult with an advanced solid tumor such as melanoma, head and neck, liver or kidney cancer. Each CDR3 is given with its conserved first and last residue. The order of the fields is D gene, J gene, V gene, clone size, CDR3 protein, CDR3 DNA. D genes are given only for firm matches. Clone size is shown for a subset of rows, as once, few, many or a class of expanded clone.

.	TRBJ2-2	TRBV5-1	.	CASRTPNTGELFF	TGCGCCAGCAGGACACCGAACACCGGGGAGCTGTTTTTT
TRBD2	TRBJ2-7	TRBV6-1	.	CASSAAQRGSYEQYF	TGTGCCAGCAGTGCCGCCCAGCGGGGCTCCTACGAGCAGTACTTC
.	TRBJ2-2	TRBV5-1	.	CASSLGVTGELFF	TGCGCCAGCAGCTTGGGTGTCACCGGGGAGCTGTTTTTT
TRBD1	TRBJ2-7	TRBV5-1	many	CASSHGQGSYEQYF	TGCGCCAGCAGCCATGGACAGGGCTCCTACGAGCAGTACTTC
TRBD2	TRBJ2-5	TRBV19	once	CASSPEVGGEKETQYF	TGTGCCAGTAGTCCGGAAGTGGGGGGGGAAAAAGAGACCCAGTACTTC
TRBD2	TRBJ2-3	TRBV6-5	.	CASSLAGYTDTQYF	TGTGCCAGCAGTCTAGCGGGGTACACAGATACGCAGTATTTT
.	TRBJ1-2	TRBV28	once	CASRIGPNYGYTF	TGTGCCAGCCGGATCGGTCCTAACTATGGCTACACCTTC
TRBD1	TRBJ2-3	TRBV6-1	.	CASSETGGADTQYF	TGTGCCAGCAGTGAAACAGGGGGCGCGGATACGCAGTATTTT
.	TRBJ1-2	TRBV6-6	medium-sized	CASSSTQNGYTF	TGTGCCAGCAGTAGTACACAGAATGGCTACACCTTC
.	TRBJ2-2	TRBV6-5	few	CASGLDWNTGELFF	TGTGCCAGCGGCCTTGATTGGAACACCGGGGAGCTGTTTTTT
TRBD1	TRBJ1-2	TRBV2	.	CASRVGQGAVGYTF	TGTGCCAGCAGGGTGGGACAGGGGGCGGTTGGCTACACCTTC
.	TRBJ1-6	TRBV15	few	CATSSGSPLHF	TGTGCCACCAGCAGTGGCTCACCCCTCCACTTT
.	TRBJ1-5	TRBV4-1	few	CASSQGLRGPNQPQHF	TGCGCCAGCAGCCAAGGTCTCAGGGGCCCTAATCAGCCCCAGCATTTT
TRBD1	TRBJ2-7	TRBV9	.	CASSVDQGASYEQYF	TGTGCCAGCAGCGTAGATCAGGGGGCGTCCTACGAGCAGTACTTC
.	TRBJ2-7	TRBV6-1	few	CASSETWAGPVQYF	TGTGCCAGCAGTGAAACCTGGGCAGGTCCGGTACAGTACTTC
.	TRBJ2-3	TRBV5-1	.	CASRLGQTISTDTQYF	TGCGCCAGCAGACTAGGGCAGACCATCAGCACAGATACGCAGTATTTT
.	TRBJ2-5	TRBV18	.	CASSTSLQETQYF	TGTGCCAGCTCCACTAGTCTGCAAGAGACCCAGTACTTC
.	TRBJ1-5	TRBV2	few	CASSEVWTKGQPQHF	TGTGCCAGCAGTGAAGTCTGGACAAAGGGGCAGCCCCAGCATTTT
TRBD1	TRBJ2-7	TRBV27	.	CASSLGQGPVSEQYF	TGTGCCAGCAGTCTTGGACAGGGTCCGGTCTCCGAGCAGTACTTC
.	TRBJ1-1	TRBV5-1	.	CASSRGDTEAFF	TGCGCCAGTTCCAGGGGAGACACTGAAGCTTTCTTT
.	TRBJ1-3	TRBV11-2	.	CASSLRGAGNTIYF	TGTGCCAGCAGCTTAAGGGGTGCTGGAAACACCATATATTTT
.	TRBJ2-6	TRBV5-4	.	CASSPRGAGANVLTF	TGTGCCAGCAGCCCGAGGGGGGCCGGGGCCAACGTCCTGACTTTC
.	TRBJ1-2	TRBV23-1	once	CASISVGYTF	TGCGCCAGCATTTCAGTGGGCTACACCTTC
TRBD1	TRBJ1-4	TRBV6-5	.	CASSSAGGSNEKLFF	TGTGCCAGCAGTTCCGCAGGGGGATCTAATGAAAAACTGTTTTTT
TRBD2	TRBJ2-5	TRBV2	.	CASEGDYVQETQYF	TGTGCCAGCGAAGGGGACTACGTCCAAGAGACCCAGTACTTC
TRBD2	TRBJ2-5	TRBV29-1	.	CSVEGTSGGQETQYF	TGCAGCGTTGAGGGGACTAGCGGGGGTCAAGAGACCCAGTACTTC
.	TRBJ2-2	TRBV5-1	.	CASRTGTGELFF	TGCGCCAGCAGGACTGGCACCGGGGAGCTGTTTTTT
.	TRBJ2-5	TRBV9	few	CASSAQVGGSETQYF	TGTGCCAGCAGCGCACAGGTGGGGGGTTCAGAGACCCAGTACTTC
.	TRBJ1-1	TRBV14	.	CASSPSPRGGTFF	TGTGCCAGCAGCCCCTCCCCGAGGGGTGGGACTTTCTTT
.	TRBJ2-1	TRBV9	.	CASSVEVGAATINEQFF	TGTGCCAGCAGCGTAGAAGTAGGGGCGGCTACGATCAATGAGCAGTTCTTC
.	TRBJ1-1	TRBV28	.	CASRPPRKSHTEAFF	TGTGCCAGCAGGCCCCCGAGGAAGAGCCACACTGAAGCTTTCTTT